Below are 22 T cell receptor beta chains sequenced from a single sample in a study of T cell responses to AZD1222 COVID-19 vaccine. TCRdb's copy holds only in-frame clones and misses some; the assay was immunoSEQ multiplex PCR. The table has fewer than 90,000 clones, 75% to 95% seen once. The sample in question was peripheral blood, obtained 28 days after the second AZD1222 dose. All receptors derive from an adult who received the AZD1222 COVID-19 vaccine.

V is TRBV5-1 and J is TRBJ2-1; the D call may be TRBD1 or TRBD2 (6 bases each). Per the germline V gene, CDR1 is SGHRS and CDR2 is YFSETQ. Trimming pared 6 bases from V and 7 bases from J, leaving 20 bases between. The CDR3 runs to 15 residues. CDR3 sequence reads: CASKHWDMGRNEQFF. The CDR3 nucleotides read TGCGCCAGCAAGCACTGGGACATGGGGAGGAATGAGCAGTTCTTC.

The V gene is TRBV2, the J gene TRBJ1-5, with D hard to call. Trimming removed 5 bases at V and 5 bases at J, with 7 bases between. Germline V gene sequence: CDR1 SNHLY, CDR2 FYNNEI. The CDR3 is made up of 12 amino acids. CDR3 protein: CASSRTDQPQHF. CDR3 DNA: TGTGCCAGCAGTCGGACTGATCAGCCCCAGCATTTT.

This clone appeared once. The V call is TRBV7-9, the J call TRBJ1-2; D perhaps matches TRBD1 (5 bases). This CDR3 comprises 12 residues. V was shortened by 3 bases and J by 6 bases, with 8 bases between the two germline ends. Looked up from germline, CDR1 is SEHNR and CDR2 is FQNEAQ (reference sequence). CDR3 sequence reads: CASSFGGNGYTF. CDR3 sequence (DNA): TGTGCCAGCAGCTTTGGGGGGAATGGCTACACCTTC.

This clone was detected once. The chain uses TRBV5-5 and TRBJ2-1, with TRBD1 matching over 9 bases. The germline V gene has CDR1 SGHKS and CDR2 YYEKEE (reference sequence). The CDR3 has 15 amino acids. V lost 4 bases to trimming and J lost 4 bases; unmatched junction nucleotides: 6. CDR3 DNA sequence: TGTGCCAGCAGCCCCCCCGGGACAGGGTACAATGAGCAGTTCTTC. Its protein is CASSPPGTGYNEQFF.

The V gene is TRBV14, the J gene TRBJ1-3, with no clear D. V dropped 6 bases and J dropped 0 bases, with 3 bases sitting between them. The CDR3 runs to 12 residues. Germline lookup yields CDR1 SGHDN and CDR2 FVKESK. CDR3 sequence: CASSASGNTIYF. CDR3 in DNA: TGTGCCAGCAGTGCCTCTGGAAACACCATATATTTT.

The CDR3 sequence: CASSLRINEKLFF. The DNA for the CDR3 is TGTGCCAGCAGTCTTCGGATTAATGAAAAACTGTTTTTT. J is TRBJ1-4 and V is TRBV27; D is unresolved. Trimming removed 5 bases at V and 4 bases at J, with 8 bases between. In germline, CDR1 is MNHEY, CDR2 SMNVEV (reference sequence). This CDR3 has 13 residues.

The chain combines TRBV20-1 with TRBJ1-6; 7 bases agree with TRBD1. Trimming cost V 3 bases and J 7 bases; bases outside gene matches: 6. Germline CDR1 reads DFQATT; CDR2 reads SNEGSKA (reference sequence). There are 14 residues in the CDR3. Here the CDR3 reads CSASSTGVNSPLHF. CDR3 sequence (DNA): TGCAGTGCTAGTAGTACAGGGGTGAATTCACCCCTCCACTTT.

The rearrangement joins TRBV29-1 to TRBJ2-3; 9 bases are a match to TRBD2. The junction had 6 bases not matched to a gene; V was cut back by 4 bases and J by 7 bases. CDR1 is SQVTM, CDR2 ANQGSEA, per germline. The CDR3 sequence is 13 residues long. CDR3 nucleotide sequence: TGCAGCGTTGGGGCTAGCGGGGCCAATACGCAGTATTTT. Translating gives CSVGASGANTQYF.

V gene TRBV29-1 combines with J gene TRBJ2-3, with 11 nucleotides matching TRBD1. The CDR3 contains 15 residues. V was clipped by 5 bases and J by 3 bases; unmatched bases: 7. Germline CDR1 and CDR2: SQVTM and ANQGSEA. CDR3 loop: CSVTTGQGATDTQYF. CDR3 sequence (DNA): TGCAGCGTTACGACCGGACAGGGGGCAACAGATACGCAGTATTTT.

V gene TRBV30 combines with J gene TRBJ1-1; 11 bases align to TRBD1. CDR1 is GTSNPN and CDR2 is SVGIG in the germline V gene (reference sequence). Losses at the gene ends were 3 bases for V and 1 base for J; bases not matched to a gene: 1. There are 14 residues in the CDR3. For the CDR3, the DNA is TGTGCCTGGAGGGGGACAGGGGGGAACACTGAAGCTTTCTTT. This sequence encodes CAWRGTGGNTEAFF.

The chain combines TRBV6-6 with TRBJ1-1, with D uncertain. The CDR3 length is 12 residues. Germline V gene data show CDR1 as MNHNY and CDR2 as SVGAGI (reference sequence). V was cut by 3 bases and J by 4 bases, with 6 bases left in between. The CDR3: CASSYWATEAFF. The CDR3 DNA reads TGTGCCAGCAGTTATTGGGCCACTGAAGCTTTCTTT.

This clone was recorded once. The chain joins TRBV3-1 (or the pseudogene TRBV3-2) to TRBJ2-7, with a possible D match to TRBD2 (6 bases). The CDR3 loop spans 15 amino acids. CDR1 is LGHDT and CDR2 is YNNKEL in the germline V gene (reference sequence). V was trimmed by 2 bases and J by 1 base, leaving 12 bases between them. CDR3 residues: CASSQSSRGSYEQYF. CDR3 nucleotides: TGTGCCAGCAGCCAATCTTCGCGGGGATCCTACGAGCAGTACTTC.

This chain joins TRBV2 and TRBJ1-1; possibly TRBD1 for D (6 bases). The V and J ends lost 6 bases and 11 bases respectively, with 19 bases between them. Germline V gene data show CDR1 as SNHLY and CDR2 as FYNNEI. This CDR3 is built from 13 residues. The CDR3 is CASREGDPPGAFF. The CDR3 bases are TGTGCCAGCAGGGAGGGGGACCCTCCGGGGGCTTTCTTT.

The genes are TRBV19 and TRBJ1-5, with a tentative D call TRBD1 (6 bases). Germline CDR1 LNHDA, CDR2 SQIVND (reference sequence). The V and J ends lost 6 bases and 2 bases respectively, with 17 bases between them. The CDR3 has 16 residues. CDR3 coding DNA: TGTGCCAGTAGCCGGCCCAGGGGCGGGGGCAATCAGCCCCAGCATTTT. Its translation: CASSRPRGGGNQPQHF. Complete variable domain (other parts from reference TRBV19 and TRBJ1-5): DGGITQSPKYLFRKEGQNVTLSCEQNLNHDAMYWYRQDPGQGLRLIYYSQIVNDFQKGDIAEGYSVSREKKESFPLTVTSAQKNPTAFYLCASSRPRGGGNQPQHFGDGTRLSIL.

This chain's CDR3 is CASSLGRAVVEQFF. Here the CDR3 DNA reads TGTGCCAGCAGCTTAGGGCGCGCGGTAGTTGAGCAGTTCTTC. The chain uses TRBV11-2 and TRBJ2-1; D is unclear. Trimming took off 1 base at V and 9 bases at J, with 13 bases between the two ends. This CDR3 contains 14 residues. In germline, CDR1 is SGHAT, CDR2 FQNNGV.

The chain carries TRBV18 and TRBJ2-7; 10 nucleotides match TRBD1. The CDR3 covers 15 residues. Germline CDR1 is KGHSH and CDR2 is LQKENI. V was clipped by 4 bases and J by 4 bases; unmatched bases: 7. Written as DNA, the CDR3 is TGTGCCAGCTCACTCCGACAGGGGGCTTCGTACGAGCAGTACTTC. This codes for CASSLRQGASYEQYF.

The chain joins TRBV30 to TRBJ1-4, with TRBD1 as a possible D gene (6 bases). The CDR3 contains 14 residues. The V and J ends lost 2 bases and 7 bases respectively, with 14 bases between them. The germline V gene encodes CDR1 GTSNPN and CDR2 SVGIG (reference sequence). In DNA, the CDR3 is TGTGCCTGGAGTACAGGGACAACTGGTGAAAAACTGTTTTTT. This sequence encodes CAWSTGTTGEKLFF. The entire variable domain, with the rest obtained from reference TRBV30 and TRBJ1-4, is as follows: SQTIHQWPATLVQPVGSPLSLECTVEGTSNPNLYWYRQAAGRGLQLLFYSVGIGQISSEVPQNLSASRPQDRQFILSSKKLLLSDSGFYLCAWSTGTTGEKLFFGSGTQLSVL.

The V gene is TRBV11-2, the J gene TRBJ1-5; 8 positions match TRBD1. J was trimmed by 5 bases and V by 1 base; bases with no gene match: 7. CDR1 SGHAT and CDR2 FQNNGV come from the germline V gene. CDR3 length: 16 amino acids. CDR3 nucleotide sequence: TGTGCCAGCAGCTTAGGCTTGACAGGGGCCGATCAGCCCCAGCATTTT. Protein sequence: CASSLGLTGADQPQHF.

J is TRBJ2-1 and V is TRBV28; tentative D call: TRBD1 (5 bases). This CDR3 spans 15 amino acids. V was cut by 6 bases and J by 5 bases, with 17 bases left in between. The germline V gene encodes CDR1 MDHEN and CDR2 SYDVKM. CDR3 nucleotide sequence: TGTGCCAGCAGCCTACACCTAACAGGTAACAATGAGCAGTTCTTC. Amino acid sequence: CASSLHLTGNNEQFF.

The chain couples TRBV5-4 to TRBJ2-3, with TRBD2 matching 8 bases. Germline CDR1 and CDR2: SGHNT and YYREEE (reference sequence). CDR3 length: 16 residues. The trim removed 0 bases at V and 0 bases at J, leaving 3 bases unmatched. Here the CDR3 reads CASSLGSGGSTDTQYF. In nucleotides, the CDR3 is TGTGCCAGCAGCTTGGGTTCGGGAGGGAGCACAGATACGCAGTATTTT.

The genes are TRBV6-5 and TRBJ1-2; D remains unclear. The germline gives CDR1 MNHEY, CDR2 SVGAGI. The CDR3 runs to 15 residues. Deletions cut 7 bases from V and 0 bases from J, with 15 bases between. The CDR3, as DNA: TGTGCCAGCATTCTTGCGCCACAGACTAACTATGGCTACACCTTC. It encodes CASILAPQTNYGYTF.

The chain uses TRBV3-1 (or the pseudogene TRBV3-2) and TRBJ2-7; D may be TRBD1 or TRBD2 (6 bases each). The CDR3 covers 14 residues. From germline, CDR1 is LGHDT and CDR2 YNNKEL (reference sequence). The germline V and J ends were trimmed by 4 bases and 3 bases, with 13 bases remaining between them. CDR3 sequence: CASSPFEGGYEQYF. The DNA of the CDR3 is TGTGCCAGCAGCCCATTCGAGGGGGGCTACGAGCAGTACTTC.